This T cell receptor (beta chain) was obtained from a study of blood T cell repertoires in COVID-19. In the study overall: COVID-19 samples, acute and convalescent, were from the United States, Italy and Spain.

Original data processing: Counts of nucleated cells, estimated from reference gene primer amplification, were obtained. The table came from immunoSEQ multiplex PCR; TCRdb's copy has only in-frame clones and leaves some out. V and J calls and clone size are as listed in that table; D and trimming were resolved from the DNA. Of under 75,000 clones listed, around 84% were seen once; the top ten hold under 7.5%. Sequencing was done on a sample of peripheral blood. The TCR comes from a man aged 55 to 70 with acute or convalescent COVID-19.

The CDR3: CASSGDRDTGELFF. The DNA for the CDR3 is TGCGCCAGCAGCGGGGACAGGGATACCGGGGAGCTGTTTTTT. The chain joins TRBV5-1 to TRBJ2-2; 9 bases align to TRBD1. CDR1 and CDR2 from the germline V gene are SGHRS and YFSETQ. This CDR3 region has 14 residues. V shed 4 bases, J shed 5 bases, and the junction held 3 bases outside the gene matches.